Here is one TCR beta chain with its context. Antigen specificity is unknown. Investigators profiled TCR beta VDJ and CDR3 from genomic DNA template. MiXCR, run by TCRdb on the reads, gives a single entry per CDR3 protein. The sample has 450,000 to 600,000 distinct CDR3 sequences, less than 35% seen once. The sample originates from a study of CD8+CD57+ T cells in acquired aplastic anemia. Study-wide results and caveats: CD8+ Simpson's diversity in patients was not significantly different from that in controls.

The sequenced patients had an expansion of CD8+CD57+ cells seen by flow cytometry. This CDR3 is built from 15 residues. Germline values: CDR1 SNHLY, CDR2 FYNNEI. V lost 4 bases and J lost 4; bases outside the gene matches: 3. The chain carries TRBV2 and TRBJ2-5; 13 nucleotides match TRBD2. This clonotype was sampled from a human donor with aplastic anemia. Sequencing input: sorted CD4+, CD8+, or CD8+CD57+ T cells (not recorded which) from PBMCs. CDR3 nucleotide sequence: TGTGCCAGCAGTGCGGGACTAGCGGGACGAGAGACCCAGTACTTC. Protein: CASSAGLAGRETQYF. The full variable domain, completed using reference TRBV2 and TRBJ2-5, is EPEVTQTPSHQVTQMGQEVILRCVPISNHLYFYWYRQILGQKVEFLVSFYNNEISEKSEIFDDQFSVERPDGSNFTLKIRSTKLEDSAMYFCASSAGLAGRETQYFGPGTRLLVL.